This T cell receptor (beta chain) was identified in a study of T cell repertoires in cytomegalovirus infection. Study-level points and caveats: Ex vivo, HLA-C-restricted CMV-specific TCR beta clonotypes prevailed over the rest of the response.

TCRdb independently ran MiXCR on the reads; one entry per CDR3 protein. The sample contains around 130,000 distinct CDR3 sequences, less than 9.5% of which appear only once. Comments on this clonotype: The antigen remains unidentified.

The CDR3 has 17 amino acids. V trimming: 6 bases; J trimming: 0 bases; junction bases outside the gene matches: 2. This TCR derives from a human donor in good health (CMV status not recorded). Some clones in this sample may be carry-over from other donors' samples. The chain joins TRBV12-3 or TRBV12-4 to TRBJ2-6; 13 bases agree with TRBD2. Sequencing was done on a sample of PBMCs. The CDR3 DNA is TGTGCCAGCAGAACTAGCGGGGGGGTCTCTGGGGCCAACGTCCTGACTTTC. This codes for CASRTSGGVSGANVLTF.